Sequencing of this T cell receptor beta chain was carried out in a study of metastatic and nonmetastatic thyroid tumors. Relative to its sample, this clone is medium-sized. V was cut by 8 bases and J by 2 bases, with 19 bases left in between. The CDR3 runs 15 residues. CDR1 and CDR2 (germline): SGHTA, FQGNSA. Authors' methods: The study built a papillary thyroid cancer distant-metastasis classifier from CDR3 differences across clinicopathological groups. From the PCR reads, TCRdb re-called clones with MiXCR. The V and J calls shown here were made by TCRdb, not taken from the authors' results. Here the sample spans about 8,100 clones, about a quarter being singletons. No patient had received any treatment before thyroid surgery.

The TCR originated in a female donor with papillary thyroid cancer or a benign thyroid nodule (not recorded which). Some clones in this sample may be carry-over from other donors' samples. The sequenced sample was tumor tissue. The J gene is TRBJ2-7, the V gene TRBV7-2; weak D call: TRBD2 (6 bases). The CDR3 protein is CASAWGGDGTYEQYF. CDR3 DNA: TGTGCCAGCGCATGGGGCGGGGACGGTACCTACGAGCAGTACTTC.